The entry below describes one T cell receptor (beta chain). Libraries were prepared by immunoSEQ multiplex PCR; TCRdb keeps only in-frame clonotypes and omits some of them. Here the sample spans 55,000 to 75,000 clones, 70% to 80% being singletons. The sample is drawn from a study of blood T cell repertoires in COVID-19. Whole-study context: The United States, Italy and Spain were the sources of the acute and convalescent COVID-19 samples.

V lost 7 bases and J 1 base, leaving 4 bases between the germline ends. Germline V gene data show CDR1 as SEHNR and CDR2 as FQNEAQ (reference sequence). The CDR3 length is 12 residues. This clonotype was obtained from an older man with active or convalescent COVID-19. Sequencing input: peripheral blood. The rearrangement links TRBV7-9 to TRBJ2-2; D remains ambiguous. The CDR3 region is CASIVNTGELFF. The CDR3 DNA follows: TGTGCCAGCATCGTGAACACCGGGGAGCTGTTTTTT.